Listed here are 32 T cell receptor beta chains from one sample, sequenced in a study of blood T cell repertoires in COVID-19. Produced via immunoSEQ multiplex PCR; TCRdb's table is partial and in-frame only. Of fewer than 250,000 clones detected, around 80% appear once; the ten largest clones hold roughly 5%. The sample was peripheral blood. Source of these receptors: a human donor in a cohort sampled during active COVID-19.

The V gene is TRBV6-2 or TRBV6-3, the J gene TRBJ1-4, with D unresolved. This CDR3 has 14 residues. From germline, CDR1 is MNHEY and CDR2 SVGEGT. V was cut by 1 base and J by 3 bases, with 6 bases left in between. This CDR3 is CASSYWRANEKLFF. The DNA for the CDR3 is TGTGCCAGCAGTTACTGGAGGGCTAATGAAAAACTGTTTTTT.

This sequence joins TRBV15 and TRBJ2-7, with 7 nucleotides matching TRBD1. This CDR3 region has 17 residues. In germline, CDR1 is LNHNV, CDR2 YYDKDF (reference sequence). J lost 2 bases, V lost 0 bases, and 10 bases had no gene match. The CDR3 here is CATSRDLRGTVAYEQYF. Here the CDR3 DNA reads TGTGCCACCAGCAGAGATCTGAGGGGGACAGTCGCCTACGAGCAGTACTTC.

The chain is built from TRBV24-1 and TRBJ2-6, with a tentative D call TRBD1 (5 bases). V lost 2 bases and J lost 0, with 7 bases in between. This CDR3 has 16 amino acids. Germline V gene sequence: CDR1 KGHDR, CDR2 SFDVKD. CDR3 sequence reads: CATSDSGLSGANVLTF. In DNA, the CDR3 is TGTGCCACCAGTGATTCAGGGCTCTCTGGGGCCAACGTCCTGACTTTC.

The chain is built from TRBV19 and TRBJ1-1; 7 bases map to TRBD1. CDR3 length: 14 amino acids. The V gene end was trimmed by 4 bases and the J gene end by 5 bases; junction bases not matched to a gene: 7. Germline CDR1 LNHDA, CDR2 SQIVND (reference sequence). CDR3 protein: CASSTRGGLTEAFF. The CDR3 DNA sequence: TGTGCCAGTAGTACTAGAGGGGGCTTGACTGAAGCTTTCTTT. Full variable domain (remainder filled in from reference TRBV19 and TRBJ1-1): DGGITQSPKYLFRKEGQNVTLSCEQNLNHDAMYWYRQDPGQGLRLIYYSQIVNDFQKGDIAEGYSVSREKKESFPLTVTSAQKNPTAFYLCASSTRGGLTEAFFGQGTRLTVV.

The J gene is TRBJ2-1, the V gene TRBV6-1, with 13 positions matching TRBD2. Germline loops: CDR1 MNHNS, CDR2 SASEGT. The CDR3 has 16 amino acids. The V and J ends lost 0 bases and 7 bases, in that order; junction bases with no gene match: 3. The CDR3 nucleotides are TGTGCCAGCAGTGAAGCGATACTAGCGGGAGGGAATGAGCAGTTCTTC. Translation gives CASSEAILAGGNEQFF.

The V call is TRBV18, the J call TRBJ1-1, with 9 bases identical to TRBD1. This CDR3 contains 15 residues. V lost 1 base and J lost 4; bases outside the gene matches: 4. In germline, CDR1 is KGHSH, CDR2 LQKENI. CDR3 bases: TGTGCCAGCTCACCACTACAGGGGGCAGGCACTGAAGCTTTCTTT. Protein product: CASSPLQGAGTEAFF.

This chain links TRBV6-5 with TRBJ2-6, with a weak D call TRBD1 (5 bases). Trimming pared 0 bases from V and 1 base from J, leaving 7 bases between. Germline-derived CDR1 and CDR2 are MNHEY and SVGAGI. There are 16 residues in the CDR3. The CDR3 DNA reads TGTGCCAGCAGTTACTCGGCAGGGTCTGGGGCCAACGTCCTGACTTTC. This encodes CASSYSAGSGANVLTF.

This chain connects TRBV28 to TRBJ2-1; 9 nucleotides agree with TRBD2. CDR3 length: 14 amino acids. J was trimmed by 4 bases and V by 7 bases; bases with no gene match: 5. Germline CDR1 is MDHEN and CDR2 is SYDVKM. CDR3 nucleotide sequence: TGTGCCAGCACCCTAGCGGGACAATACAATGAGCAGTTCTTC. Its protein product is CASTLAGQYNEQFF.

This clone has only one observation. The genes are TRBV5-5 and TRBJ1-6; D unclear. The CDR3 length is 16 residues. CDR1 and CDR2 (germline): SGHKS, YYEKEE (reference sequence). V gave up 1 base and J gave up 3 bases, with 11 bases separating them. CDR3 coding DNA: TGTGCCAGCAGCTTGACGGTAGATTTCTATAATTCACCCCTCCACTTT. Amino acids: CASSLTVDFYNSPLHF.

The chain employs TRBV11-1 and TRBJ2-3, with D tentatively TRBD1 (6 bases). The germline CDR1 and CDR2 sequences are SGHAT and FQDESV (reference sequence). Trimming took off 1 base at V and 0 bases at J, with 8 bases between the two ends. This CDR3 spans 15 amino acids. The CDR3 sequence is CASSLGGGSTDTQYF. CDR3 coding DNA: TGTGCCAGCAGCTTAGGAGGGGGTAGCACAGATACGCAGTATTTT.

The chain combines TRBV27 with TRBJ2-1, with 10 bases fitting TRBD1. There are 16 residues in the CDR3. V gave up 3 bases and J gave up 4 bases; unmatched junction bases: 6. In germline, CDR1 is MNHEY, CDR2 SMNVEV (reference sequence). The CDR3 sequence is CASSFPMGQGYNEQFF. For the CDR3, the DNA is TGTGCCAGCAGTTTCCCGATGGGACAGGGGTACAATGAGCAGTTCTTC.

This CDR3 reads CASSAGWGNQPQHF. The CDR3 DNA reads as TGTGCCAGCAGCGCAGGGTGGGGCAATCAGCCCCAGCATTTT. V gene TRBV28 combines with J gene TRBJ1-5, with a tentative D call TRBD1 (5 bases). With 6 bases removed from V and 2 bases from J, the gap between germline ends came to 11 bases. Per germline, CDR1 MDHEN and CDR2 SYDVKM. The CDR3 is 14 amino acids.

Here the CDR3 reads CASSPVGTGGDYGYTF. The CDR3 nucleotides read TGTGCCAGCTCACCAGTAGGGACAGGGGGCGACTATGGCTACACCTTC. The V gene is TRBV18, the J gene TRBJ1-2, with 12 bases aligning to TRBD1. The V segment lost 2 bases and the J segment 3 bases; nucleotides outside the gene matches: 4. The CDR3 loop spans 16 amino acids. CDR1 is KGHSH, CDR2 LQKENI, per germline. Complete variable domain (other parts from reference TRBV18 and TRBJ1-2): NAGVMQNPRHLVRRRGQEARLRCSPMKGHSHVYWYRQLPEEGLKFMVYLQKENIIDESGMPKERFSAEFPKEGPSILRIQQVVRGDSAAYFCASSPVGTGGDYGYTFGSGTRLTVV.

The chain carries TRBV5-4 and TRBJ2-3, with TRBD2 matching 15 bases. Germline V gene sequence: CDR1 SGHNT, CDR2 YYREEE (reference sequence). The length of the CDR3 is 18 residues. V lost 4 bases to trimming and J lost 5 bases; unmatched junction nucleotides: 11. The CDR3 loop is CASSPGLAGGTGGDTQYF. The CDR3 DNA follows: TGTGCCAGCAGCCCGGGACTAGCGGGGGGTACCGGGGGAGATACGCAGTATTTT.

The chain is built from TRBV5-5 and TRBJ1-5, with unresolved D. V was cut by 0 bases and J by 4 bases, with 14 bases left in between. The CDR3 consists of 16 residues. Germline V gives CDR1 SGHKS, CDR2 YYEKEE (reference sequence). The CDR3 protein is CASSLDVTRINQPQHF. The DNA for the CDR3 is TGTGCCAGCAGCTTGGACGTCACCAGAATAAATCAGCCCCAGCATTTT. Looking up the rest from reference TRBV5-5 and TRBJ1-5 gives the full variable domain: DAGVTQSPTHLIKTRGQQVTLRCSPISGHKSVSWYQQVLGQGPQFIFQYYEKEERGRGNFPDRFSARQFPNYSSELNVNALLLGDSALYLCASSLDVTRINQPQHFGDGTRLSIL.

This chain connects TRBV18 to TRBJ2-7; maybe TRBD1 (6 bases). The CDR3 runs 14 residues. V shed 3 bases and J shed 3 bases, with 12 bases lying between them. Germline values: CDR1 KGHSH, CDR2 LQKENI. The CDR3 here is CASSPDPGVYEQYF. The CDR3 coding sequence is TGTGCCAGCTCACCCGATCCAGGGGTCTACGAGCAGTACTTC.

This clone was counted many times. This chain joins TRBV12-3 or TRBV12-4 and TRBJ1-1; D ambiguous. The CDR3 sequence is 13 residues long. V was pared by 3 bases and J by 3 bases, with 8 bases between. CDR3 sequence reads: CASSFKEDTEAFF. The DNA of the CDR3 is TGTGCCAGCAGTTTCAAGGAGGACACTGAAGCTTTCTTT.

This rearrangement joins TRBV3-1 (or the pseudogene TRBV3-2) to TRBJ2-5; 10 positions match TRBD1. Germline trimming cut 4 bases from V and 2 bases from J; bases unmatched to any gene: 4. CDR3 length equals 15 residues. In germline, CDR1 is LGHDT, CDR2 YNNKEL (reference sequence). The DNA of the CDR3 is TGTGCCAGCAGCCCGGGACAGGGGTTTCAAGAGACCCAGTACTTC. As protein: CASSPGQGFQETQYF.

This clone was detected once. The rearrangement links TRBV30 to TRBJ1-6, with D unresolved. CDR1 and CDR2 from the germline V gene are GTSNPN and SVGIG (reference sequence). V dropped 3 bases and J dropped 5 bases, with 8 bases sitting between them. This CDR3 is 13 amino acids long. The CDR3 nucleotides read TGTGCCTGGAGGGACTCGGATAATTCACCCCTCCACTTT. This translates into CAWRDSDNSPLHF.

This clone was counted ten times or more. J is TRBJ1-1 and V is TRBV27, with a weak D call TRBD1 (5 bases). Germline values: CDR1 MNHEY, CDR2 SMNVEV (reference sequence). This CDR3 spans 15 amino acids. Trimming cost V 1 base and J 4 bases, with 13 bases left between them. CDR3 in amino acids: CASSLYSGRATEAFF. In nucleotides, the CDR3 is TGTGCCAGCAGTTTATATTCAGGGAGGGCCACTGAAGCTTTCTTT.

The rearrangement joins TRBV19 to TRBJ2-1; D might be TRBD1 (6 bases). CDR3 length: 14 residues. The ends were cut back, 2 bases at V and 7 bases at J, with 12 bases in the middle. Germline assignment: CDR1 LNHDA and CDR2 SQIVND (reference sequence). The CDR3 bases are TGTGCCAGTAGTATACCACACAGGGAAAATGAGCAGTTCTTC. Translation gives CASSIPHRENEQFF.

The chain recombines TRBV6-1 with TRBJ2-2; D may be TRBD2 (6 bases). The V gene lost 3 bases and the J gene lost 5 bases, with 13 bases spanning the gap. This CDR3 contains 15 residues. CDR1 is MNHNS, CDR2 SASEGT, per germline. For the CDR3, the DNA is TGTGCCAGCAGTGATATACCGGGGGAGACCGGGGAGCTGTTTTTT. Translating it yields CASSDIPGETGELFF.

The chain combines TRBV5-4 with TRBJ1-6, with no clear D. The V end was cut by 3 bases, the J end by 8 bases, with 12 bases between. There are 14 residues in the CDR3. Germline assignment: CDR1 SGHNT and CDR2 YYREEE (reference sequence). The CDR3 loop is CASSSTGIDSPLHF. CDR3 DNA: TGTGCCAGCAGCTCGACGGGGATTGATTCACCCCTCCACTTT. The complete variable domain, with remaining parts taken from reference TRBV5-4 and TRBJ1-6, reads ETGVTQSPTHLIKTRGQQVTLRCSSQSGHNTVSWYQQALGQGPQFIFQYYREEENGRGNFPPRFSGLQFPNYSSELNVNALELDDSALYLCASSSTGIDSPLHFGNGTRLTVT.

This clone was detected a few times. The chain combines TRBV29-1 with TRBJ2-1; D perhaps matches TRBD2 (7 bases). The CDR3 runs to 13 residues. Germline CDR1 is SQVTM and CDR2 is ANQGSEA. V shed 5 bases and J shed 5 bases, with 13 bases lying between them. The CDR3 sequence: CSVLGGEHNEQFF. Written as DNA, the CDR3 is TGCAGCGTTTTAGGGGGGGAACACAATGAGCAGTTCTTC.

To note about this clone: Other DNA sequences in this sample translate to the same CDR3. The rearrangement uses TRBV6-5 and TRBJ2-6; TRBD2 agrees at 7 bases. The V segment lost 7 bases and the J segment 3 bases; nucleotides outside the gene matches: 6. CDR1 is MNHEY, CDR2 SVGAGI, per germline. The length of the CDR3 is 15 residues. The CDR3 DNA reads as TGTGCCAGCACCCCGGGGGGTAGTGGGGCCAACGTCCTGACTTTC. Translated, it gives CASTPGGSGANVLTF.

This chain links TRBV18 with TRBJ1-4; D might be TRBD1 (5 bases). The germline V gene has CDR1 KGHSH and CDR2 LQKENI. V was trimmed by 6 bases and J by 0 bases, leaving 11 bases between them. The CDR3 totals 15 residues. CDR3 in amino acids: CASSPEGATNEKLFF. CDR3 coding DNA: TGTGCCAGCTCGCCTGAAGGGGCAACTAATGAAAAACTGTTTTTT.

This sequence joins TRBV29-1 and TRBJ2-3, with D possibly being TRBD1 (6 bases). CDR1 is SQVTM and CDR2 is ANQGSEA in the germline V gene. The V end lost 3 bases, the J end lost 0 bases, and 7 bases lay between the germline ends. This CDR3 is built from 13 residues. The CDR3 sequence: CSVDDRSTDTQYF. In nucleotides, the CDR3 is TGCAGCGTTGATGACAGGAGCACAGATACGCAGTATTTT.

The V and J genes are TRBV6-5 and TRBJ1-2, with TRBD1 matching over 7 bases. With V trimmed by 6 bases and J by 6 bases, 13 bases remained unmatched. Germline V gives CDR1 MNHEY, CDR2 SVGAGI. The CDR3 runs 15 residues. CDR3 coding DNA: TGTGCCAGCAGCCTGAAATTACAGGGGCCCGATGGCTACACCTTC. As protein: CASSLKLQGPDGYTF.

This clone has just one count. The gene calls are TRBV7-3 and TRBJ2-3, with TRBD2 identical over 13 bases. The CDR3 spans 18 residues. Per germline, CDR1 SGHTA and CDR2 FQGTGA. V lost 5 bases and J lost 4; bases outside the gene matches: 12. CDR3 sequence reads: CASSPQWTSGGLPDTQYF. The CDR3 DNA is TGTGCCAGCAGCCCCCAATGGACTAGCGGGGGACTACCAGATACGCAGTATTTT.

The chain carries TRBV2 and TRBJ2-3, with 7 bases aligning to TRBD2. This CDR3 has 16 amino acids. V lost 1 base to trimming and J lost 2 bases; unmatched junction nucleotides: 6. Germline-derived CDR1 and CDR2 are SNHLY and FYNNEI. CDR3 coding DNA: TGTGCCAGCAGTGAAGTGACGGGGGGTCTCACAGATACGCAGTATTTT. This encodes CASSEVTGGLTDTQYF.

This clone has only one observation. V gene TRBV9 combines with J gene TRBJ1-1; D is perhaps TRBD1 (5 bases). The CDR3 totals 16 residues. Germline V CDR1 and CDR2: SGDLS, YYNGEE. V shed 0 bases and J shed 1 base, with 13 bases lying between them. The CDR3 region is CASSVVGASANTEAFF. The CDR3, as DNA: TGTGCCAGCAGCGTAGTTGGGGCGAGCGCGAACACTGAAGCTTTCTTT.

This clone is a singleton in its sample. The chain links TRBV6-5 to TRBJ2-1; D unresolved. Germline V gene data show CDR1 as MNHEY and CDR2 as SVGAGI. The CDR3 covers 15 residues. Trimming took 3 bases from V and 9 from J, leaving 18 bases between them. The CDR3 nucleotides read TGTGCCAGCAGTTATGGAACTACCCCAGATAGTGAGCAGTTCTTC. Translated, it gives CASSYGTTPDSEQFF.